The sequence of this TCR beta chain was determined in a study of T cell repertoires in cytomegalovirus infection. The wider study: The authors used CMV epitopes that were HLA-C-restricted (recently identified) and HLA-B-restricted (well studied). Matching HLA type and CMV infection were both indicated by public TCR beta signatures.

Concerning this clonotype itself: Its target is unknown.

Study findings and constraints: Dominating the ex vivo response were HLA-C-restricted CMV-specific TCR beta clonotypes. Carriers of CMV plus the relevant HLA were identified by cumulative public TCR beta family frequency.

The V and J ends lost 3 bases and 1 base respectively, with 18 bases between them. The CDR3 loop spans 17 amino acids. TCRdb reanalysed the reads using MiXCR and keeps one entry per CDR3 protein. The repertoire holds 700,000 to 850,000 distinct CDR3 sequences, approximately 32% seen once, with about an eighth in the top ten. This chain connects TRBV12-3 or TRBV12-4 to TRBJ1-1, with D hard to call. The sample was cultured CD8+ T cells from PBMCs, taken from culture after CMV antigen stimulation. This receptor was identified in a human donor in good health (CMV status not recorded). Some clones in this sample may be carry-over from other donors' samples. The CDR3 spells CASSFIVDPARNTEAFF. The CDR3 DNA reads as TGTGCCAGCAGTTTTATTGTGGACCCAGCCCGGAACACTGAAGCTTTCTTT.